This T cell receptor beta chain appears in the sequencing data of a study of blood T cell repertoires in COVID-19. Overall study: Spain, Italy and the United States supplied samples that represented acute and convalescent COVID-19. In each case, the material was cDNA or gDNA derived from T cells, B-cell-depleted T cells, or PBMCs.

V lost 5 bases and J 5 bases, leaving 13 bases between the germline ends. This CDR3 comprises 15 residues. From germline, CDR1 is ENHRY and CDR2 SYGVKD. Per the study methods: By means of reference gene primer amplification, nucleated cell counts were estimated. Some clones are missing from TCRdb's copy, which holds only in-frame ones; the method was immunoSEQ multiplex PCR. The V and J calls and the clone size are those of that table, but D and trimming were determined from the DNA. The sample includes around 80,000 clones, about four fifths of them seen just once. Material: peripheral blood. The sequence was obtained from an elderly man with acute or convalescent COVID-19. The chain combines TRBV10-3 with TRBJ1-6, with D tentatively TRBD1 (5 bases). This CDR3 is CAISSQGGNNSPLHF. The CDR3 DNA follows: TGTGCCATCAGTTCCCAGGGAGGTAATAATTCACCCCTCCACTTT.